The clone carrying this T cell receptor beta chain was found once. This record comes from a study of metastatic and nonmetastatic thyroid tumors. Thyroid surgery was preceded by no treatment in any patient. With MiXCR, TCRdb reprocessed the PCR reads. The data contain tens of thousands of clones, about a quarter of them singletons. Per the germline V gene, CDR1 is MNHNS and CDR2 is SASEGT. Trimming stripped 2 bases from V and 4 bases from J, with 14 bases between. The CDR3 sequence is 15 residues long. The sample was blood. This chain links TRBV6-1 with TRBJ1-2; D gene uncertain. The receptor comes from a female donor with papillary thyroid cancer or a benign thyroid nodule (not recorded which). Some clones in this sample may be carry-over from other donors' samples. The CDR3: CASSEIASQLYGYTF. The CDR3 nucleotides read TGTGCCAGCAGTGAAATTGCGAGTCAACTCTATGGCTACACCTTC.